This entry is about one T cell receptor (beta chain). What antigen it recognizes has not been identified. Base qualities are not recorded, but no much larger clone differs from it by a single base. RNA was extracted using the RNeasy kit, and roughly 0.45 to 1 microgram was reverse transcribed with random hexamers. TCR beta CDR3 regions were amplified with the immunoSEQ multiplex PCR assay covering 54 Vbeta and 13 Jbeta segments. Bias from PCR amplification was corrected by using a synthetic template baseline for primer optimization and for computational correction. In the authors' own workflow: Reads were annotated to V, D and J genes according to IMGT and were analyzed with immunoSEQ Analyzer, with only productive sequences retained. Clonality was calculated as one minus the Shannon entropy normalized by log2 of the number of productive unique sequences. For each patient and control, public and private clones were evaluated among the 100 most prevalent clones. Clones were defined as Susac-specific when absent from the healthy and MS cohorts, from roughly 1,000 published viral clones and from other ImmuneACCESS disease sequences. Using fastp trimming at Q25 and MiXCR clonotype assembly, TCRdb reanalyzed the public sequencing data and kept in-frame beta chains. Entries that share a CDR3 protein sequence are merged under the most common genes and DNA. TCRdb assigned the V and J calls; the authors' analysis was not used. This sample comprises approximately 190,000 distinct CDR3 sequences, 95% of them detected only once. The ten top clones hold 0.16% of the sample.

This specimen belongs to a study of CD8 T cells in Susac syndrome (dated by TCRdb to 2018 to 2020). About the study as a whole: Among the Susac syndrome patients who were sequenced, clinically active disease was present in over 5 and clinical remission was observed in roughly eight. Susac syndrome patients were therapy-naive, on corticosteroids (some also receiving IVIg), or on IVIg alone at blood withdrawal. Whether CD8+ T cell activation and differentiation in Susac syndrome was antigen driven was tested using repertoire sequencing. The clonality of the CD8+ T cell repertoire was compared across some eleven healthy donors, roughly 14 Susac syndrome patients and under 17 multiple sclerosis patients. What the study reported, not specific to this receptor: Clonal expansion was observed in Susac syndrome CD8+ repertoires, with the highest expansion in CD8+ TEMRA cells and greater expansion in clinically active than in remitting patients. Sixteen Susac-specific public clones were identified in the total CD8+ repertoire, and five Susac-specific public clones were identified in the CD8+ TEMRA repertoire. The study acknowledged that relatively few individuals were included in the TCR sequencing and HLA analysis.

The CDR3 contains 17 residues, cysteine and phenylalanine counted. Left in the record is the CDR3 DNA by itself, 51 bases read in frame from the first base. In the germline V gene, CDR1 corresponds to MNHNS and CDR2 to SASEGT. A distance of 27 bases separates the germline ends of V and J, which lose 6 bases and 7 bases respectively. Peripheral blood CD8+ and CD4+ T cells from healthy donors, Susac syndrome patients and multiple sclerosis patients were profiled by high-throughput TCR beta sequencing. The Susac syndrome patients fulfilled recently defined diagnostic criteria for definite or probable disease. CD8+ TEMRA cells were enriched by FACS, while bulk CD8+ and CD4+ T cells were purified by magnetic negative isolation. Blood was collected in EDTA tubes and processed within 24 hours, with PBMCs isolated through density gradient centrifugation. PBMCs intended for TCR sequencing were frozen in liquid nitrogen and were later thawed in a 37 degrees C water bath. The sorted or isolated CD4+, CD8+ and CD8+ TEMRA cells had a purity of 90% or higher.

The chain joins TRBV6-1 to TRBJ2-5; TRBD2 is a possible D gene, resting on 6 matching bases. The sample taken for sequencing was CD8+ T cells from PBMCs. This clonotype originated in a human donor with Susac syndrome. The DNA sequence is as follows: TGTGCCAGCAGCAGGCGGGATAACGCCCGGAGAAGCGTGACCCAGTACTTC. It is translated as CASSRRDNARRSVTQYF.